This TCR beta chain appears in the sequencing data of a study of neoadjuvant anti-PD-1 for oral cavity cancer. Whole-study context: Patients without progression got a fourth dose around day 43.

Broader study findings: Post-nivolumab, blood T cell clonality was significantly elevated in non-responders. Each response group had just a few patients in TCR analyses.

Time point of the sample: after neoadjuvant nivolumab, at surgical resection. Cohort: HPV-negative, locally advanced oral cavity squamous cell carcinoma patients. Regarding this clone: Its antigen is undetermined.

The assay was immunoSEQ multiplex PCR, and TCRdb's table has in-frame clones only and misses some. Of 14,000 or so clones listed, roughly four fifths are singletons. Sequenced here: PBMCs, sampled after nivolumab (anti-PD-1) treatment. The source is a person between 40 and 80 years old with oral cavity squamous cell carcinoma.

The CDR3: CASSRITSGTYEQYF. The CDR3 DNA reads TGCGCCAGCAGCCGCATAACTAGCGGCACCTACGAGCAGTACTTC. The chain employs TRBV4-1 and TRBJ2-7; TRBD2 aligns across 8 bases. Germline trimming cut 4 bases from V and 2 bases from J; bases unmatched to any gene: 7. CDR3 length equals 15 residues. In germline, CDR1 is MGHRA, CDR2 YSYEKL.